This T cell receptor beta chain was profiled in a study of cytomegalovirus exposure and HLA in healthy donors (dated by TCRdb to 2015 to 2018). At the level of the whole study: In an earlier analysis of 450 to 750 of the donors, under 300 Gb of sequence data and about 110 million unique TCR beta sequences from roughly 190 million T cells were reported. Alongside the repertoire data, information on donor age, sex, ethnicity and CMV serostatus was compiled. Typing coverage differed by locus: A, B, C, DRB1 and DQB1 were typed in about 620-630 donors, DQA1 in approximately 520, DPA1 in around 610, and DPB1 in 450 to 490. All discovery cohort repertoires had been generated using a single sequencing platform. Across around 400 genotyped donors of the cohort, an average of 235,054 unique TCR beta nucleotide sequences per donor were sequenced, and roughly 17% of those sequences were non-productive. The study aimed to test whether signatures of past pathogen exposure could be identified by cataloging public T cell receptors. A handful of DR-DQ haplotypes were treated as single units for association and clustering because of strong linkage in the cohort. Both class I and class II loci were covered by HLA typing, at four-digit resolution. In a later analysis, previously published TCR beta repertoires from 670 or so donors were re-analyzed and high-resolution HLA genotyping was added so that TCR occurrence patterns could be studied. Approximately 330 gigabases of sequencing data and roughly 80 million unique TCR sequences made up an early release that covered several hundred HLA-typed donors. An earlier analysis of about 600 of the donors used high-throughput TCR beta sequencing to judge whether each TCR beta V gene segment behaved as functional or pseudogenic. The study profiled the T cell repertoires of under 850 subjects by immunosequencing and related them to cytomegalovirus serostatus. A later genetic analysis used genome-wide SNP genotypes for about 55% of the 666 donors, treating that subset as a discovery cohort. A separate validation cohort of 100 to 150 different subjects was used in addition to the 666-subject first cohort. Of the 300 to 500 genotyped donors, approximately 81% were placed in the genetic ancestry cluster associated with self-reported Caucasian donors. To predict cytomegalovirus infection status, the study combined high-throughput TCR immunosequencing, statistical association of individual TCRs with disease status, and machine learning. Rather than drawing on any new phenotypic data, the later analysis identified candidate immune exposures from TCR beta sequences and the way those sequences occurred across donors.

To note about this clone: It lacks a known antigen. The record has no base qualities; no much larger clone is one base away.

Receptor amplification or capture employed the immunoSEQ multiplex PCR assay. For the multiplex PCR, a mixture combining 60 forward primers for TCR Vbeta segments and 13 reverse primers for TCR Jbeta segments was used. The CDR3 region of rearranged TCR beta genes was amplified from genomic DNA by a multiplex PCR assay. Amplified TCR beta libraries were sequenced as 87-base-pair reads on the Illumina HiSeq System. As for the original processing: A later analysis counted about 80 million unique TCR beta chains across the 650 to 700 repertoires, and about 10 million of these chains were shared by at least two donors. Raw reads were error-corrected and collapsed into unique sequences with a nearest-neighbor algorithm that merged closely related sequences to remove PCR and sequencing errors. V, D and J gene segments were assigned by aligning CDR3 sequences to IMGT reference sequences. For a sequence to be retained, at least a six-nucleotide match to both a V gene segment and a J gene segment was required. A rearrangement counted as productive if the CDR3 had no stop codons and remained in frame with V and J, and every other rearrangement counted as non-productive. CDR3 was defined according to IMGT convention as the region running from the second conserved V-encoded cysteine to the conserved J-encoded phenylalanine. Sequences without an unambiguous match to a single V gene segment were excluded from the earlier analysis of a few hundred of the donors. An earlier analysis of several hundred of the donors called V segments functional above 56.7% productive rearrangements and segregating when the between-donor standard deviation exceeded 5%. A statistical classification framework was built to diagnose cytomegalovirus status from the catalog of TCR beta chain sequences. In a later analysis, TCR nucleotide sequences were compared against IMGT/GENE-DB human TR gene sequences so that V and J genes could be assigned. In a later analysis, CDR3 sequences and most-parsimonious VDJ recombination scenarios were assigned using the TCRdist pipeline. A later analysis defined each TCR beta chain by its CDR3 amino acid sequence plus V-gene family, and excluded reads lacking a unique V-gene family. In a later analysis, a few hundred highly shared, low-generation-probability nucleotide sequences were removed to address suspected cross-contamination and a sequencing artifact. A later analysis calculated a clonal expansion index for each public chain from normalized within-repertoire ranks of inferred template counts. Generation probabilities in a later analysis came from a VDJ recombination model fitted to out-of-frame rearrangements, and those results were checked against IGoR. In a later analysis, TCR-TCR, TCR-HLA and TCR-CMV co-occurrence was scored with hypergeometric tests, and a repertoire-size bias correction was applied to TCR pairs. To estimate false discovery rates, a later analysis permuted the HLA or CMV assignments 20 times. In a later analysis, co-occurring TCRs were grouped with DBSCAN, and TCRdist sequence similarity was added when clustering was performed within HLA-allele-positive subsets. Repertoires with fewer than 30,000 or more than 120,000 public chains, plus five repertoires with anomalous nucleotide sharing, were excluded from co-occurrence clustering. TCRdb obtained this table from immuneACCESS and retained in-frame rearrangements with V and J assigned. These tables miss some clones; where compared with another copy, unresolved V genes account for less than half of the shortfall, and the remainder is unexplained. The V and J calls and clone size were taken over from that table, and D and trimming were inferred from the DNA. In this sample the table shows 100,000 to 150,000 clones, 80% of which occur a single time. In total, the top ten clones hold 1% of the sample.

The cohort consisted of more than 650 healthy bone marrow donors. At the time of sampling, all cohort members were nominally healthy, though unrecorded immune exposures were likely present. The donor was CMV seronegative and belonged to the group of 380 or so seronegative cohort members. A peripheral blood sample was collected from each donor, and TCR beta sequencing was performed on peripheral blood mononuclear cells. Genomic DNA was extracted from the blood cell samples with the Qiagen DNeasy Blood Extraction Kit. Overall study outcomes, separate from this receptor: A further reported finding was that TCR beta sequences accurately predicted the HLA-A and HLA-B alleles for most subjects in the first cohort. Across donors, most TCR sequences were observed very rarely, whereas some public TCRs were present in many individuals. In an earlier analysis of some 640 of the donors, most TCR beta V segments were observed in productive rearrangements about 90% or about 30% of the time, broadly matching IMGT annotations. V-gene and J-gene trimming of TCR beta chains was associated with a missense DCLRE1C variant in a later genetic analysis, and the association was replicated in an independent cohort. A later analysis found that most CMV-associated TCR beta chains appeared HLA-restricted, with HLA associations seemingly driven largely by CMV exposure. A few of the identified cytomegalovirus-associated TCR beta chains were confirmed in vitro to be specific for cytomegalovirus antigens. In both the original and validation cohorts, the classifier was reported to diagnose cytomegalovirus status with high specificity and sensitivity. When HLA alleles, especially DR and DQ, strongly co-occurred, TCR associations were difficult to assign to individual alleles. A cluster of highly shared sequence variants was judged likely to be a technical artifact of the sequencing pipeline. Linkage disequilibrium might explain the correlated functional status among segregating V segments, but an unknown experimental factor could not be ruled out. The only immune exposure information available for the cohort was CMV serostatus. Seventeen rarely observed V segments, including chromosome 9 orphons, were excluded from the earlier analysis of several hundred of the donors because counts were too low. In a later analysis, TCR association rates were found to vary across HLA loci, with the most associated TCRs seen for DRB1 alleles and the fewest for HLA-C alleles. In the study, 164 TCR beta chains were listed as associated with cytomegalovirus. Because some donors lacked HLA typing at each locus, the association tests relied only on the typed subset. According to the authors, the approach could potentially be generalized to other disease states and immunological phenotypes. In this cohort, only TCR beta chains were sequenced, and detectable features were limited by the absence of alpha or paired-chain data. In a later genetic analysis, fewer N-insertions in productive TCRs were reported among donors in an Asian-associated ancestry cluster than the roughly 700-donor mean. Presence/absence analyses assumed roughly uniform sequencing depth across donors, an assumption that may not hold. Specific HLA alleles were associated with 16,951 TCR beta sequences at a false discovery rate of 0.05 in a later analysis. Compared with equally common non-associated chains, HLA-associated TCR beta chains in a later analysis were more clonally expanded and had lower generation probabilities. According to a later analysis, parvovirus B19, influenza, CMV and Epstein-Barr virus appeared linked to several top co-occurrence clusters.

Sequenced input: PBMCs. This clonotype was sampled from a man between 35 and 55 years old in good health and CMV-seronegative.

The CDR3 region has the sequence CASSSGDHEQYF. Here is the DNA: TGCGCCAGCAGCTCAGGGGACCACGAGCAGTACTTC. Rearrangement joined TRBV10-1 to TRBJ2-7; possibly the D gene is TRBD1, per 6 matching bases. CDR1 and CDR2 are drawn from the germline V gene (reference sequence): WNHNN, SYGVQD. Deletion took 6 bases off V and 5 bases off J, with a span of 11 bases between the germline ends. Including the terminal cysteine and phenylalanine, the CDR3 comprises 12 residues. The read is trimmed to its CDR3 DNA, 36 bases read in frame from base 1.